This T cell receptor beta chain is drawn from a study of blood T cells in healthy people across ages. V was trimmed by 6 bases and J by 6 bases, leaving 9 bases between them. This CDR3 has 12 amino acids. The germline V gene has CDR1 MNHNY and CDR2 SVGAGI (reference sequence). A second PCR, run for roughly 7 to 12 cycles, used a sample-barcoded 5' primer plus a J-beta primer mix. TCRdb recomputed calls from the 5' RACE reads with MiXCR, one row per CDR3 protein. The repertoire holds more than 900,000 distinct CDR3 sequences, with just under 30% as singletons. There are many counts of this clonotype. The sample was also reused in another study, on T cells of mothers and their children.

The origin of this receptor is a woman aged 40 to 49 in good health. J is TRBJ1-5 and V is TRBV6-6; D gene uncertain. The source material was blood. This CDR3 reads CASRREGQPQHF. Written as DNA, the CDR3 is TGTGCCAGCAGGAGGGAGGGTCAGCCCCAGCATTTT.